This T cell receptor beta chain was observed in a study of T cell changes during pregnancy in multiple sclerosis. Germline CDR1 is SQVTM and CDR2 is ANQGSEA. CDR3 length: 11 residues. With 5 bases removed from V and 7 bases from J, the gap between germline ends came to 12 bases. Clones were sequenced by immunoSEQ multiplex PCR, and TCRdb holds only the in-frame ones, with some missing. This sample has approximately 130,000 clones, with about 96% found just once. This rearrangement joins TRBV29-1 to TRBJ2-7; D is unclear. The TCR sequence derives from a female donor with multiple sclerosis, enrolled in a pregnancy study. Here the sequenced sample was peripheral blood, taken after pregnancy. The CDR3 sequence: CSVNSVEEQYF. DNA for the CDR3: TGCAGCGTTAATTCCGTTGAGGAGCAGTACTTC.